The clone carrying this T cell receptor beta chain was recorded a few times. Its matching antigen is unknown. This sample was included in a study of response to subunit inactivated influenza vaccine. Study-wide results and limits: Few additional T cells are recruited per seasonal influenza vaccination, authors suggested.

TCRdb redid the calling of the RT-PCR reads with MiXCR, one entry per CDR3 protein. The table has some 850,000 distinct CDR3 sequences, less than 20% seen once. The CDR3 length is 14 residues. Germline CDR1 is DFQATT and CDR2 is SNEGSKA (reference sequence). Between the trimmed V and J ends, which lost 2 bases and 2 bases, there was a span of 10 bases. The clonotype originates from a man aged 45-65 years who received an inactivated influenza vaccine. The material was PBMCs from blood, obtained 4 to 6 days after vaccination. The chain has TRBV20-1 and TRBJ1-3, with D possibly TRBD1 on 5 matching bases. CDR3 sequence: CSARLPGAGNTIYF. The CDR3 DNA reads TGCAGTGCTAGACTGCCGGGGGCTGGAAACACCATATATTTT.